The clone carrying this T cell receptor beta chain was recorded a few times. Antigen: not known. PCR used 60 Vbeta primers and 13 Jbeta primers. Sequenced by immunoSEQ multiplex PCR; TCRdb stores in-frame clones only, minus some. Among 150,000 to 200,000 clones listed, 70% to 90% were seen once. The data belong to a study of cytomegalovirus exposure and HLA in healthy donors. Study-wide results and caveats: Reports indicate that TCR beta sequences accurately predicted the HLA-A and HLA-B alleles of most subjects. Later on, an analysis tied approximately 17,000 TCR beta sequences to HLA alleles at 0.05 false discovery rate. A few CMV-associated chains proved CMV antigen-specific in vitro.

From germline, CDR1 is LNHDA and CDR2 SQIVND (reference sequence). V was trimmed by 5 bases and J by 8 bases, leaving 21 bases between them. The CDR3 is made up of 15 amino acids. The sample consisted of PBMCs. This chain connects TRBV19 to TRBJ1-1, with D possibly TRBD1 on 6 matching bases. This TCR came from a man between 18 and 29 years old in good health and CMV-seropositive. CDR3 nucleotides: TGTGCCAGTAGTGCTCAGGACAGTTTGCCTGCCGAAGCTTTCTTT. This encodes CASSAQDSLPAEAFF.